This TCR beta chain originates from a study of blood T cell repertoires in COVID-19. About the research overall: Researchers got acute and convalescent COVID-19 samples from the United States, Italy and Spain.

Measured with immunoSEQ multiplex PCR; TCRdb has only the in-frame clones, and not every one. This table holds some 250,000 clones, around 87% found once. The CDR3 totals 13 residues. CDR1 is MNHEY, CDR2 SVGAGI, per germline. V was clipped by 6 bases and J by 3 bases; unmatched bases: 3. The sequencing input was PBMCs or T cells enriched from blood (not recorded which). V is TRBV6-5 and J is TRBJ2-7, with TRBD2 matching over 9 bases. The sequence came from a woman aged 40 to 49 with acute COVID-19. DNA of the CDR3: TGTGCCAGCAGCGCGGGGGGGGACTACGAGCAGTACTTC. Translating it yields CASSAGGDYEQYF.